The source of this T cell receptor beta chain is a study of blood T cell repertoires in COVID-19. Study-level information: There were acute and convalescent COVID-19 samples, and they came from the United States, Italy and Spain. From T cells, B-cell-depleted T cells, or PBMCs came the material, which was cDNA or gDNA.

Original handling: Reference gene primer amplification in the assay estimated nucleated cell counts. Sequencing was performed with immunoSEQ multiplex PCR; in TCRdb, only in-frame clones are kept and a portion is missing. V and J calls plus clone size are reproduced from that table; the DNA served to infer D and trimming. This sample carries just over 50,000 clones, over 75% of them seen once, and the ten largest clones take about 15%. The J segment lost 5 bases and the V segment lost 5 bases, leaving 7 bases of the junction unmatched. Per the germline V gene, CDR1 is SGHNT and CDR2 is YYREEE (reference sequence). CDR3 length: 14 residues.

The sequenced material came from peripheral blood. The sequence was obtained from an older man with acute or convalescent COVID-19. The chain combines TRBV5-4 with TRBJ1-2, with 9 positions matching TRBD1. The CDR3 DNA reads as TGTGCCAGCAGTGGGGACAGGGTGGGGTATGGCTACACCTTC. Protein sequence: CASSGDRVGYGYTF.